This TCR beta chain was obtained from a study of T cells in Graves' hyperthyroidism and ophthalmopathy. Study results and limitations: A model using 13 V-J features told ophthalmopathy apart from stable hyperthyroidism.

This clonotype was picked up many times. Its antigen remains unidentified. Disease duration was under 3 months in the ophthalmopathy patients, who also had a Clinical Activity Score of at least 3 and a NOSPECS grade of at least 4. Amplification of TCR beta CDR3 regions used RNA as the template. The HTBI primer set served for first-round RT-PCR of the TCR CDR3. TCRdb passed the multiplex PCR reads through MiXCR, listing each CDR3 protein once. The sample consists of hundreds of thousands of distinct CDR3 sequences, roughly 14% of them appearing once. V shed 0 bases, J shed 4 bases, and the junction held 3 bases outside the gene matches. The CDR3 length is 15 residues. Germline V gene sequence: CDR1 MNHEY, CDR2 SMNVEV (reference sequence).

The sample taken for sequencing was blood. The chain has TRBV27 and TRBJ2-5, with 9 positions matching TRBD1. The TCR sequence derives from a woman between 40 and 50 years old with Graves' ophthalmopathy. The CDR3 sequence is CASSLSYRGRETQYF. CDR3 nucleotide sequence: TGTGCCAGCAGTTTATCCTACAGGGGGCGAGAGACCCAGTACTTC.